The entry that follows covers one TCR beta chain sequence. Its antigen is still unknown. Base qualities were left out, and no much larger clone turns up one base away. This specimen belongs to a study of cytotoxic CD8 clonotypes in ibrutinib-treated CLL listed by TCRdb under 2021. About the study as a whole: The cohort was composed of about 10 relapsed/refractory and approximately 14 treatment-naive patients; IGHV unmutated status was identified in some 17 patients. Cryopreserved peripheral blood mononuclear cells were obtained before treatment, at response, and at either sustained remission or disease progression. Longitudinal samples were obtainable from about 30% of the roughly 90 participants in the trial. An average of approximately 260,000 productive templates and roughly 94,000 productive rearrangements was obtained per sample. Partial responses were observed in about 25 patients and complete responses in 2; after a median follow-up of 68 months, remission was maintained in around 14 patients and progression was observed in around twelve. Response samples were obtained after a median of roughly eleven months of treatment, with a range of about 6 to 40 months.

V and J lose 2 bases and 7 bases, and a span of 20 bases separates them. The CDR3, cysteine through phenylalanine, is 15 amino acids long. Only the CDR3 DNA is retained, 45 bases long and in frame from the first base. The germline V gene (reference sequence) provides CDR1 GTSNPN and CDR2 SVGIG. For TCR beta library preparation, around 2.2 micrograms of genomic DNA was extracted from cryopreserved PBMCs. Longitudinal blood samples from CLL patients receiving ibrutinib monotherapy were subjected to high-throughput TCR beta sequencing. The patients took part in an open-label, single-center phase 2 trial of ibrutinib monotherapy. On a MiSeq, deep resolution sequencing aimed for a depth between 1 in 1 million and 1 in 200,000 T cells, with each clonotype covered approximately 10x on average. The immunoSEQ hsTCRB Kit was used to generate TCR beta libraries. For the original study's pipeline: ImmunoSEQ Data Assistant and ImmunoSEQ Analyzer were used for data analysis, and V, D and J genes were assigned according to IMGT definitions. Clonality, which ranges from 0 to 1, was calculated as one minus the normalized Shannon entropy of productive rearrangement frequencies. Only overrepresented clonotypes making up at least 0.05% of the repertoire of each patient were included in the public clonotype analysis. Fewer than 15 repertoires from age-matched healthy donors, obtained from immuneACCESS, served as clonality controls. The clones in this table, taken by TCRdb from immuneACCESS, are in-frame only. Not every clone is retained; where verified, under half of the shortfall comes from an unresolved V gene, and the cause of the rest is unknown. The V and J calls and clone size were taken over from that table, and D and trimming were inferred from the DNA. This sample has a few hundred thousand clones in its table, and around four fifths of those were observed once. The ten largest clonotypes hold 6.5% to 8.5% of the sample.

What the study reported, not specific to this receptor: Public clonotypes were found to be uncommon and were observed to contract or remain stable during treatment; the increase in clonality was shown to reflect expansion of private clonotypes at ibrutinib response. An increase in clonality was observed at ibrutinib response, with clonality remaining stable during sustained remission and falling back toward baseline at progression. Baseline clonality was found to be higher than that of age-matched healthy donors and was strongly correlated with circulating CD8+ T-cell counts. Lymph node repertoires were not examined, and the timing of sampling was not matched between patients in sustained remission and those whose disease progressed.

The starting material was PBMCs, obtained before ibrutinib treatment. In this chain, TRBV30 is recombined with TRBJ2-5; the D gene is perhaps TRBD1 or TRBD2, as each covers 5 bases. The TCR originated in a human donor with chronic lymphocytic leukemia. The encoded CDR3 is CAWSHGDLGPGTQYF. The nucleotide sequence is TGTGCCTGGAGTCACGGGGACCTCGGTCCTGGGACCCAGTACTTC.